These 7 T cell receptor beta chains were sequenced from one sample in a study of T cell responses to AZD1222 COVID-19 vaccine. Assay used: immunoSEQ multiplex PCR; TCRdb lists only in-frame clones, some missing. The sample consists of under 110,000 clones, around 91% of them appearing once. Material: peripheral blood, obtained 28 days after the second AZD1222 dose. These TCRs come from an adult who received the AZD1222 COVID-19 vaccine.

The chain has TRBV30 and TRBJ1-2; D ambiguous. Per the germline V gene, CDR1 is GTSNPN and CDR2 is SVGIG (reference sequence). V lost 0 bases, J lost 14 bases, and 16 bases lay in between. The CDR3 totals 12 residues. The CDR3 sequence: CAWSVFRYGETF. For the CDR3, the DNA is TGTGCCTGGAGTGTATTTCGGTATGGAGAGACCTTC.

The chain is built from TRBV5-1 and TRBJ2-7; the D call may be TRBD1 or TRBD2 (7 bases each). The CDR3 has 15 amino acids. The ends were cut back, 0 bases at V and 5 bases at J, with 15 bases in the middle. The germline V gene has CDR1 SGHRS and CDR2 YFSETQ. CDR3 nucleotide sequence: TGCGCCAGCAGCTTGGCCGTGGGAGGGGGCAACGAGCAGTACTTC. Its protein is CASSLAVGGGNEQYF.

This chain connects TRBV12-5 to TRBJ2-7; 9 bases fit TRBD1. Germline values: CDR1 LGHNT, CDR2 FRNRAP. The CDR3 has 13 amino acids. Unmatched junction bases numbered 8, after V lost 5 bases and J lost 9 bases. CDR3 bases: TGTGCTAGTGGTCCAGGACAGGGGCGTGGGCAGTACTTC. It specifies CASGPGQGRGQYF.

This chain links TRBV25-1 with TRBJ2-5; 14 bases line up with TRBD2. Trimming took 6 bases from V and 5 from J; bases not matched to a gene: 8. Germline V gives CDR1 MGHDK, CDR2 SYGVNS. CDR3 length: 16 amino acids. The CDR3 reads CASSLGGTSGGETQYF. CDR3 sequence (DNA): TGTGCCAGCAGCCTGGGAGGGACTAGCGGGGGTGAGACCCAGTACTTC. Filled out from reference TRBV25-1 and TRBJ2-5, the complete variable domain reads EADIYQTPRYLVIGTGKKITLECSQTMGHDKMYWYQQDPGMELHLIHYSYGVNSTEKGDLSSESTVSRIRTEHFPLTLESARPSHTSQYLCASSLGGTSGGETQYFGPGTRLLVL.

The rearrangement uses TRBV6-5 and TRBJ1-1; perhaps TRBD1 as D (5 bases). Trimming removed 0 bases from V and 6 bases from J, with 14 bases in between. Germline V CDR1 and CDR2: MNHEY, SVGAGI. The CDR3 spans 15 residues. CDR3 bases: TGTGCCAGCAGTTACTCGGCAGGGAGAAAGGCTGAAGCTTTCTTT. Encoded protein: CASSYSAGRKAEAFF.

V usage is TRBV2 and J usage is TRBJ2-7; the D is unclear. Deletions cut 3 bases from V and 1 base from J, with 13 bases between. The CDR3 covers 15 residues. Germline V gene lookup returns CDR1 SNHLY and CDR2 FYNNEI. The CDR3 here is CASSDRLGRSYEQYF. CDR3 DNA: TGTGCCAGCAGTGATCGCCTGGGCAGATCCTACGAGCAGTACTTC.

The rearrangement links TRBV2 to TRBJ2-1, with a tentative D call TRBD2 (7 bases). Per the germline V gene, CDR1 is SNHLY and CDR2 is FYNNEI. The CDR3 contains 13 residues. The germline V and J ends were trimmed by 7 bases and 14 bases, with 21 bases remaining between them. In DNA, the CDR3 is TGTGCCAGCACGCGGGGGCTTACGGATCGAAAGTTCTTC. As protein: CASTRGLTDRKFF.